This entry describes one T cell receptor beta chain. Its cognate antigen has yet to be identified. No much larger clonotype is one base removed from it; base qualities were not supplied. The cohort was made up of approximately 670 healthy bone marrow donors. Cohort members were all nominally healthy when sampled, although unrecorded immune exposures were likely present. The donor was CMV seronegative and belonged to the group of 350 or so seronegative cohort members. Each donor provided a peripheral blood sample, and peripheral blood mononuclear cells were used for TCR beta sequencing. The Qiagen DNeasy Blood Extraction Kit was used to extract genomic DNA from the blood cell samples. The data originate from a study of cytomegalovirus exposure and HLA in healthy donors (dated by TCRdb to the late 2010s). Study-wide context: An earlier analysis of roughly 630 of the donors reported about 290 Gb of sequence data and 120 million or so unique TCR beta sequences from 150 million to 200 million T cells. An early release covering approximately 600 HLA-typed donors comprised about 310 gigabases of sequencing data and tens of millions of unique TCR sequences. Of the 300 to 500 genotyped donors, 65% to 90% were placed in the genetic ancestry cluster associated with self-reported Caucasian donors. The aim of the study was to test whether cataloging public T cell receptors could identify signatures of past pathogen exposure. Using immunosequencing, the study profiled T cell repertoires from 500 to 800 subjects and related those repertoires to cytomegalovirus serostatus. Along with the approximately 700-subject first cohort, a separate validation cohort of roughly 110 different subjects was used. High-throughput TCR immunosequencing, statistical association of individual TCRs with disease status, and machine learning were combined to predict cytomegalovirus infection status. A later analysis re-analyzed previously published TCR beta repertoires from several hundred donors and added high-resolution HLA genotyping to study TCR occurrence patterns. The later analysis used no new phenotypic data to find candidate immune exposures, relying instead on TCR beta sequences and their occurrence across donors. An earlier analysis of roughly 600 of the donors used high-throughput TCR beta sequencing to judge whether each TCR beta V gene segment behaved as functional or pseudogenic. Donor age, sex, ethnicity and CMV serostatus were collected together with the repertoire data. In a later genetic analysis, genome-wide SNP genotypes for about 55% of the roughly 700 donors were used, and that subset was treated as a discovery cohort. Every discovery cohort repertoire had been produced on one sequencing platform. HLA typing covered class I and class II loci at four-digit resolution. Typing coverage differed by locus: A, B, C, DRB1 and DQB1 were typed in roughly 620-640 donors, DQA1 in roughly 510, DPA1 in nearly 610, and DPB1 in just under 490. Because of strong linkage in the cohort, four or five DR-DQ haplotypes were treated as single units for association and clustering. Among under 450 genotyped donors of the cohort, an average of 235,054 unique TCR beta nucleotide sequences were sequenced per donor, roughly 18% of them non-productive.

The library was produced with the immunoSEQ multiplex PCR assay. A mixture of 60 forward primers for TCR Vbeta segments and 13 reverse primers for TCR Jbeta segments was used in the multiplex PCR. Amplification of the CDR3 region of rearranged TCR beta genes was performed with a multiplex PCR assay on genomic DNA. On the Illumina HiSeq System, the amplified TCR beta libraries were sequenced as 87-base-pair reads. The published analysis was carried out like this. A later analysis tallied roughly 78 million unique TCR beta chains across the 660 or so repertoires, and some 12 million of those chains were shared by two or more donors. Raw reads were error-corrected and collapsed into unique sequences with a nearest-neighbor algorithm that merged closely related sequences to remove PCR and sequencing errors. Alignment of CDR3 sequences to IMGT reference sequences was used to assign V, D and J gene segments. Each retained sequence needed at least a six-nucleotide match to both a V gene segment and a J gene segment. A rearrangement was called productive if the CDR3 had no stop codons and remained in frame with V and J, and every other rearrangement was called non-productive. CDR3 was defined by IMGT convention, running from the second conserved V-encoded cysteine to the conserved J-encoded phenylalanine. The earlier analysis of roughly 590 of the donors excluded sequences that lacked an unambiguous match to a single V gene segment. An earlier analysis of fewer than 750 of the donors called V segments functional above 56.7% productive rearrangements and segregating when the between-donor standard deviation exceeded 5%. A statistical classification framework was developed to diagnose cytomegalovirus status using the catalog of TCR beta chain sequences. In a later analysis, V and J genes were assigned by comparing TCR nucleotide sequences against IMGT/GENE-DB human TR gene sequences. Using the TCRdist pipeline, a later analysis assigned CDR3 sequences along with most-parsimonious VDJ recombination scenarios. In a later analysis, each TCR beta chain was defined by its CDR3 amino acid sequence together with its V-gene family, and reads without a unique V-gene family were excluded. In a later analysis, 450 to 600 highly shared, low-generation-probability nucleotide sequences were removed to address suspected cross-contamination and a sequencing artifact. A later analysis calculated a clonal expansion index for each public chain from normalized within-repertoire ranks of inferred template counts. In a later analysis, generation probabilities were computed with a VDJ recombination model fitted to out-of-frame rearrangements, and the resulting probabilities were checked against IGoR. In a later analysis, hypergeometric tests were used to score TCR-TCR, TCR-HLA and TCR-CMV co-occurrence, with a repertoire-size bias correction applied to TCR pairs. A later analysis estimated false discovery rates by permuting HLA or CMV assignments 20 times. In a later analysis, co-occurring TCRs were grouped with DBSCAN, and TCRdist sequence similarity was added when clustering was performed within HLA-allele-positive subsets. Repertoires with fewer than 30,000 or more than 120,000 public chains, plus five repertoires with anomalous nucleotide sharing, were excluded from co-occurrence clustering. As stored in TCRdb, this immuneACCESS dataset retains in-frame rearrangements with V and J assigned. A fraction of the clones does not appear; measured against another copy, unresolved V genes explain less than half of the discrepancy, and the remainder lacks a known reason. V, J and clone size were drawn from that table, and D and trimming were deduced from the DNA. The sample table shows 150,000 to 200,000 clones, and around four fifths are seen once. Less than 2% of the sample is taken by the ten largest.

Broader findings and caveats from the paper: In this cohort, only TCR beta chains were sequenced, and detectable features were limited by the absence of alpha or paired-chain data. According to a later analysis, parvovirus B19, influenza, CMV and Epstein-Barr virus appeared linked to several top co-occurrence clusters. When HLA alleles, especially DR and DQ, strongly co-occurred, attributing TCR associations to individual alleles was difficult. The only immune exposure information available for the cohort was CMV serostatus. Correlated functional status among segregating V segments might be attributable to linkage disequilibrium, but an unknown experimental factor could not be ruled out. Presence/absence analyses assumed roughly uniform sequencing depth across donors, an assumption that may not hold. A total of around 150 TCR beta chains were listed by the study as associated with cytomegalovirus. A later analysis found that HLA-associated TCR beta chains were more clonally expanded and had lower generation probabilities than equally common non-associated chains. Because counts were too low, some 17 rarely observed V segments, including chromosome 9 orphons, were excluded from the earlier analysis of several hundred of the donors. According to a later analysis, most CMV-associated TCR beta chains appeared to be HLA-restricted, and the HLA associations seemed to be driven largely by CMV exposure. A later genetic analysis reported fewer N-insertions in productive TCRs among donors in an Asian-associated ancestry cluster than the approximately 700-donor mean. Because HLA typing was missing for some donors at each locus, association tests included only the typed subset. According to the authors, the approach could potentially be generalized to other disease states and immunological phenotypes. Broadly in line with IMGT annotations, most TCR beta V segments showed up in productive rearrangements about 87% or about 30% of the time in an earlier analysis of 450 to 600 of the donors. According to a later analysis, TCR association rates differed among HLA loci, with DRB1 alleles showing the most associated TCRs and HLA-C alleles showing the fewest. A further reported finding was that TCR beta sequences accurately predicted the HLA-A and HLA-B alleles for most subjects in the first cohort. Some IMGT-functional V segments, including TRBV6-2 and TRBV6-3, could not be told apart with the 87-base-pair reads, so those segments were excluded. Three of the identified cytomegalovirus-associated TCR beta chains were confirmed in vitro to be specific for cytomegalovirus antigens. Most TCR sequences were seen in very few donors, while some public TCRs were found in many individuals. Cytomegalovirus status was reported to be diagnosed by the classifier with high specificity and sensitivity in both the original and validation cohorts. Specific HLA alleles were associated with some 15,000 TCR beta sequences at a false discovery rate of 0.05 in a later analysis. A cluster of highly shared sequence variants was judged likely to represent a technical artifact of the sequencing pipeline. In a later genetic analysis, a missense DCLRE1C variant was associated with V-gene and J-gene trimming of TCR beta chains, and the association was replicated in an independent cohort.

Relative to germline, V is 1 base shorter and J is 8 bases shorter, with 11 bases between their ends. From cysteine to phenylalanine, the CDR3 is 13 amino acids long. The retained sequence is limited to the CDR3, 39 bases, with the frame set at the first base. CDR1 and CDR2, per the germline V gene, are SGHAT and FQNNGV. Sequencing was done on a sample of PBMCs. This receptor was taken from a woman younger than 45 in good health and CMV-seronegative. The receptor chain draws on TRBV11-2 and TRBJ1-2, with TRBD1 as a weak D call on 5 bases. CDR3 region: CASSLGAGWGYTF. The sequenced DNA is TGTGCCAGCAGCTTAGGGGCAGGGTGGGGCTACACCTTC.